This T cell receptor (beta chain) came from a study of blood T cell repertoires in COVID-19 (dated by TCRdb to about 2020). Study-wide context: Samples from collaborators originated in the United States, Italy and Spain and spanned both the acute and convalescent phases of COVID-19. The prospective study material was composed of cDNA or gDNA derived from T cells, B-cell-depleted T cells, or PBMCs. The dataset comprised deeply sampled blood TCRbeta repertoires from subjects exposed to, actively infected with, or recovered from COVID-19. The repertoires were made available in a free public database intended to serve as a resource for research on the immune response to SARS-CoV-2. Samples came from the ongoing ImmuneRACE study (first 160 participants) plus 1,254 subjects from 6 global collaborators. A de-identified subject ID, COVID-19 status, age in years and sex were almost always included in the sample metadata. Where available, HLA class I and class II types were taken from metadata supplied by the sample provider and were not determined by assay-based typing.

The immunoSEQ Assay, a bias-controlled multiplex PCR, was used to amplify TCRbeta CDR3 regions from genomic DNA. In the paper's pipeline: Nucleated cell counts per sample were estimated from amplification of reference gene primers within the assay. Sequence reads were collapsed and filtered to measure the absolute abundance of every unique TCRbeta CDR3 rearrangement. Productive Simpson clonality was computed per sample as the square root of Simpson's diversity index over productive rearrangements. TCRdb limited this immuneACCESS table to in-frame rearrangements with V and J called. A share of clones is missing; checked studies link under half to unresolved V genes, and the rest is unexplained. Clone size and V and J calls were adopted from that table, with D and trimming inferred from the DNA. The sample table contains 75,000 to 80,000 clones; only one count was recorded for 80% to 90% of them. 15% to 20% of the sample goes to the ten largest clones.

Collaborating institutions collected whole blood in K2EDTA tubes following their own protocols. Collaborator samples were shipped for TCRbeta analysis as frozen whole blood, isolated PBMCs, or DNA extracted from either sample type. Looking up the germline V gene yields CDR1 SGHNT and CDR2 YENEEA. V and J are truncated by 1 base and 7 bases respectively, leaving an intervening sequence of 14 bases. Its CDR3 holds 15 amino acids, cysteine through phenylalanine. The entry retains the CDR3 DNA only, 45 bases that are in frame from base 1. The research as a whole found: The quantity of clinical and demographic metadata differed by source and by participant and was supplied without curation.

This clone was detected only once. Its antigen specificity is not known. It has no much larger one-base neighbor in the sample; base qualities were not kept. This sequence uses TRBV11-3 and TRBJ1-5; no D gene can be assigned with confidence. The clonotype comes from a woman aged 55-70 years with acute or convalescent COVID-19. Sequencing was carried out using peripheral blood. CDR3 loop: CASSLGGLRGQPQHF. The sequenced DNA: TGTGCCAGCAGCTTAGGAGGCCTTAGAGGGCAGCCCCAGCATTTT.